Each of the 6 T cell receptor beta chains below was sequenced from the same sample in a study of metastatic and nonmetastatic thyroid tumors. Every patient was untreated before thyroid surgery. TCRdb re-called the PCR reads through MiXCR. The data hold around 45,000 clones, with about 3.3% observed a single time. Input material: blood. These receptors were obtained from a female donor with papillary thyroid cancer or a benign thyroid nodule (not recorded which). Some clones in this sample may be carry-over from other donors' samples.

This clone showed up just a few times. The chain joins TRBV6-2 or TRBV6-3 to TRBJ2-1; TRBD2 agrees at 9 bases. The germline V gene has CDR1 MNHEY and CDR2 SVGEGT. V was clipped by 5 bases and J by 5 bases; unmatched bases: 10. The CDR3 sequence is 16 residues long. CDR3 DNA: TGTGCCAGCAGTAAATTTAGCGGGAGATCGGACAATGAGCAGTTCTTC. Protein: CASSKFSGRSDNEQFF.

The sample holds a few counts of this clone. The chain combines TRBV24-1 with TRBJ2-3; D gene uncertain. V was shortened by 1 base and J by 3 bases, with 7 bases between the two germline ends. CDR1 and CDR2 (germline): KGHDR, SFDVKD. This CDR3 is 14 amino acids long. In DNA, the CDR3 is TGTGCCACCAGTGATTTATCTGAGACAGATACGCAGTATTTT. It codes for CATSDLSETDTQYF.

J is TRBJ1-1 and V is TRBV11-2, with 10 positions matching TRBD1. Germline values: CDR1 SGHAT, CDR2 FQNNGV. The CDR3 covers 16 residues. Trimming at V came to 3 bases and at J to 1 base, leaving 5 bases not matched to a gene. The CDR3, as DNA: TGTGCCAGCAGCTTGAGGGACAGGGGACCGAACACTGAAGCTTTCTTT. The encoded protein is CASSLRDRGPNTEAFF. The full variable domain, its missing parts supplied by reference TRBV11-2 and TRBJ1-1, is EAGVAQSPRYKIIEKRQSVAFWCNPISGHATLYWYQQILGQGPKLLIQFQNNGVVDDSQLPKDRFSAERLKGVDSTLKIQPAKLEDSAVYLCASSLRDRGPNTEAFFGQGTRLTVV.

This clone was detected ten times or more. Other DNA sequences in this sample translate to the same CDR3. The rearrangement uses TRBV15 and TRBJ1-5, with a tentative D call TRBD1 (6 bases). The CDR3 covers 15 residues. V lost 0 bases, J lost 4 bases, and 10 bases lay in between. CDR1 is LNHNV and CDR2 is YYDKDF in the germline V gene (reference sequence). The CDR3 here is CATSREDSPNQPQHF. The CDR3 nucleotides read TGTGCCACCAGCAGAGAGGACAGTCCAAATCAGCCCCAGCATTTT.

There are many counts of this clone. The CDR3 region has the DNA TGTGCCAGCAGCTTGGCCGGGCTCTCTGGAAACACCATATATTTT. Amino acid sequence: CASSLAGLSGNTIYF. This chain joins TRBV11-2 and TRBJ1-3; D is unresolved. The CDR3 has 15 amino acids. The V gene's germline CDR1 is SGHAT and CDR2 FQNNGV. Trimming took off 3 bases at V and 0 bases at J, with 9 bases between the two ends.

The V gene is TRBV19, the J gene TRBJ2-3; no reliable D call. V was cut by 4 bases and J by 6 bases, with 8 bases left in between. This CDR3 region has 12 residues. Germline values: CDR1 LNHDA, CDR2 SQIVND (reference sequence). The CDR3 sequence is CASSTRGDTQYF. The DNA of the CDR3 is TGTGCCAGTAGTACTAGAGGTGATACGCAGTATTTT.